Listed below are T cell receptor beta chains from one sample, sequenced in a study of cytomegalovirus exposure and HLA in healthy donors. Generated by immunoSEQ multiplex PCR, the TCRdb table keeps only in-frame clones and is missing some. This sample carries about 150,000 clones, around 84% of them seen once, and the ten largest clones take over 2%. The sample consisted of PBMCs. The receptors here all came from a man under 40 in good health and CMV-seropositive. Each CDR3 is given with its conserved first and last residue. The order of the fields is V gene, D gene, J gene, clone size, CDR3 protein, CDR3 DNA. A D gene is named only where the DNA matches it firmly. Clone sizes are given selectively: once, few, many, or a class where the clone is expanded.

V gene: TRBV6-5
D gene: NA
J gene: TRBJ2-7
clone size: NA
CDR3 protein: CASSPRDIGYEQYF
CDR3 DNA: TGTGCCAGCAGCCCCCGGGACATCGGCTACGAGCAGTACTTC

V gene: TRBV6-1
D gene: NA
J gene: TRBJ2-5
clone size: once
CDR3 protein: CASNPTGTEKETQYF
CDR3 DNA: TGTGCCAGCAACCCGACAGGCACCGAAAAAGAGACCCAGTACTTC

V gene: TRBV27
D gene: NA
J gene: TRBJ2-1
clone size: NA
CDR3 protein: CASSWAGYNEQFF
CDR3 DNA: TGTGCCAGCAGTTGGGCTGGGTACAATGAGCAGTTCTTC

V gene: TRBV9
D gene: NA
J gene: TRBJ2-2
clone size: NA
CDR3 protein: CASSVPSVTGELFF
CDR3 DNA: TGTGCCAGCAGCGTGCCTAGCGTCACCGGGGAGCTGTTTTTT

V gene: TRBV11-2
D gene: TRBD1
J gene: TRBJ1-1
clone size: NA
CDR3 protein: CASSFKGARGTEAFF
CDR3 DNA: TGTGCCAGCAGCTTTAAGGGGGCTCGAGGCACTGAAGCTTTCTTT

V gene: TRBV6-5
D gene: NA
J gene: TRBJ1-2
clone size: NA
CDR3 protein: CASSLLPGFGNGYTF
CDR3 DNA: TGTGCCAGCAGCCTACTTCCGGGGTTCGGGAATGGCTACACCTTC

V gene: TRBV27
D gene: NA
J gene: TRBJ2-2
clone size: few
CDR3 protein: CASRSGLYPGELFF
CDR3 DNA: TGTGCCAGCAGAAGCGGACTATATCCCGGGGAGCTGTTTTTT

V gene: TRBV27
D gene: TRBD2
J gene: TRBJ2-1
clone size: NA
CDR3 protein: CASSLGETSGRNEQFF
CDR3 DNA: TGTGCCAGCAGTTTAGGAGAGACTAGCGGGAGGAATGAGCAGTTCTTC

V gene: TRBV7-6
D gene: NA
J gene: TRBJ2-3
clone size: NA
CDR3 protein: CASGLGVSTDTQYF
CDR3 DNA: TGTGCCAGCGGTCTCGGGGTTAGCACAGATACGCAGTATTTT

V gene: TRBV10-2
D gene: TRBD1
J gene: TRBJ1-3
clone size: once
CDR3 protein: CASSESRGRNTIYF
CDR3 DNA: TGCGCCAGCAGTGAGAGCAGGGGGAGGAACACCATATATTTT

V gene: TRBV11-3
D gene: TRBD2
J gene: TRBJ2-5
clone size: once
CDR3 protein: CASSLVGASGTTVGQETQYF
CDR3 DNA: TGTGCCAGCAGCTTAGTTGGGGCTAGCGGGACTACTGTGGGGCAAGAGACCCAGTACTTC

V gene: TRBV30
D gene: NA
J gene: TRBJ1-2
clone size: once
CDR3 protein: CAWTSWASTSAEGGYTF
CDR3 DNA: TGTGCCTGGACCTCCTGGGCCTCGACGTCAGCTGAGGGTGGCTACACCTTC

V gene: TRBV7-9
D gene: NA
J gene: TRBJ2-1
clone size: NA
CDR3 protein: CASSSPGGSDEQFF
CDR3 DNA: TGTGCCAGCAGCTCCCCCGGCGGTAGCGATGAGCAGTTCTTC

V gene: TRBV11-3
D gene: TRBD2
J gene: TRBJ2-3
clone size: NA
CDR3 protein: CASSLEPGTSGTDTQYF
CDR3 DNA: TGTGCCAGCAGCTTAGAGCCCGGGACTAGCGGCACAGATACGCAGTATTTT

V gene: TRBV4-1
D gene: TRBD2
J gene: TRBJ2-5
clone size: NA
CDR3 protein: CASSRRVAGVETQYF
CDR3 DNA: TGCGCCAGCAGCCGGCGGGTAGCGGGAGTAGAGACCCAGTACTTC

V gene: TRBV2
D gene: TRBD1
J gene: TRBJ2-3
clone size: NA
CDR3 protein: CASRDRGAADTQYF
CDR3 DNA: TGTGCCAGCAGAGACAGGGGTGCGGCAGATACGCAGTATTTT

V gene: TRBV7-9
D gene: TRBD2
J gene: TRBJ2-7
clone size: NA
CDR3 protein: CASSFLAGGGYEQYF
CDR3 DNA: TGTGCCAGCAGCTTCCTAGCGGGAGGTGGCTACGAGCAGTACTTC

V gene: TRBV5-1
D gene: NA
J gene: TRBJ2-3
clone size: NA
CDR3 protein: CASSLDRADTQYF
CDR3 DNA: TGCGCCAGCAGCTTGGACAGGGCCGATACGCAGTATTTT

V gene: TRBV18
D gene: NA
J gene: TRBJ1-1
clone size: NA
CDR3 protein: CASSPGGDTEAFF
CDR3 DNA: TGTGCCAGCTCACCAGGGGGGGACACTGAAGCTTTCTTT

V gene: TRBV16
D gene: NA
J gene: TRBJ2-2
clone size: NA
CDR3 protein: CASSPHRDTGELFF
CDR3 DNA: TGTGCCAGCAGCCCCCATCGGGACACCGGGGAGCTGTTTTTT

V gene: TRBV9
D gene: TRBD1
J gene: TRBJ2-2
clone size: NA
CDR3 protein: CASSAGQGRFANTGELFF
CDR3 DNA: TGTGCCAGCAGCGCCGGACAGGGGAGGTTCGCGAACACCGGGGAGCTGTTTTTT

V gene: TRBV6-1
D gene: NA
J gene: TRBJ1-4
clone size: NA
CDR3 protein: CASSEGTALASKMFF
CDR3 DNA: TGTGCCAGCAGTGAAGGGACGGCGCTAGCATCTAAGATGTTTTTT

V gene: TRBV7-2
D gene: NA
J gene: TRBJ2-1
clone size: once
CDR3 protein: CASSLSIVYNEQFF
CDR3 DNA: TGTGCCAGCAGCTTGTCCATAGTCTACAATGAGCAGTTCTTC

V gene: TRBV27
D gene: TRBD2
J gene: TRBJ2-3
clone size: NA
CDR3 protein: CASSLSSLADFTDTQYF
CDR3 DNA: TGTGCCAGCAGTTTATCGTCCCTAGCGGATTTCACAGATACGCAGTATTTT

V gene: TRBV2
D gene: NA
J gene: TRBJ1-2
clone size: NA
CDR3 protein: CASSENSGHGYTF
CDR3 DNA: TGTGCCAGCAGTGAGAATTCTGGGCATGGCTACACCTTC

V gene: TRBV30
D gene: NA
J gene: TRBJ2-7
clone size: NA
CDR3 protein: CAWTLQGIYEQYF
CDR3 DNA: TGTGCCTGGACCCTTCAGGGTATCTACGAGCAGTACTTC

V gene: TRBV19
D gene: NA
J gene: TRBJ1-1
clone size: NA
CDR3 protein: CASSIVEDTEAFF
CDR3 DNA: TGTGCCAGTAGTATAGTAGAGGACACTGAAGCTTTCTTT

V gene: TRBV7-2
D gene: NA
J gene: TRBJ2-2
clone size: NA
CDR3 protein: CASSLRGGPRSGELFF
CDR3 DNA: TGTGCCAGCAGCTTAAGGGGGGGACCCCGGTCCGGGGAGCTGTTTTTT

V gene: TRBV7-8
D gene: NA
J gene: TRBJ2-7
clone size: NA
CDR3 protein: CASSTGTPSYEQYF
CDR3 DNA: TGTGCCAGCAGCACCGGGACTCCCTCCTACGAGCAGTACTTC

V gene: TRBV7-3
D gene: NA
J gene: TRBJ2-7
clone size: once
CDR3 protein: CASSPGGRAYEQYF
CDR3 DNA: TGTGCCAGCAGCCCCGGGGGTAGGGCCTACGAGCAGTACTTC

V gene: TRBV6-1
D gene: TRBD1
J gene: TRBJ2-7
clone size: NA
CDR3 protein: CASSVARGHYEQYF
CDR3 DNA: TGTGCCAGCAGTGTGGCCAGGGGGCACTACGAGCAGTACTTC

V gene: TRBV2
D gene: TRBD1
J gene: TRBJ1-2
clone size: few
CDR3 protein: CASTPGTGVFYGYTF
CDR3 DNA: TGTGCCAGCACCCCCGGGACAGGGGTTTTTTATGGCTACACCTTC

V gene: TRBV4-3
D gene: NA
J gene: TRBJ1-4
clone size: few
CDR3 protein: CASSQDRGVGTNEKLFF
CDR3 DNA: TGCGCCAGCAGCCAAGATCGCGGGGTTGGGACTAATGAAAAACTGTTTTTT

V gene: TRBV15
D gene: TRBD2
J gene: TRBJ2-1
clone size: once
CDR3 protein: CATSVDKRDIDEQFF
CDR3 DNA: TGTGCCACCAGCGTGGACAAGCGGGATATCGATGAGCAGTTCTTC

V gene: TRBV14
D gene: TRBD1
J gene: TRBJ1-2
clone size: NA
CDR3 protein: CASSQLSRGLGGYTF
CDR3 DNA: TGTGCCAGCAGCCAGCTTAGCAGGGGGCTTGGTGGCTACACCTTC

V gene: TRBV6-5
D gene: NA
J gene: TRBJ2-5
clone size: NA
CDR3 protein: CASRGPSAYGAQYF
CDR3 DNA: TGTGCCAGCAGGGGTCCTAGCGCCTACGGGGCCCAGTACTTC

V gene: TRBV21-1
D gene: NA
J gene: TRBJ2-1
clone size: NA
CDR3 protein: CASSTNDGGRPPEQFF
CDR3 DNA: TGTGCCAGCAGCACCAACGACGGGGGTCGGCCACCGGAGCAGTTCTTC

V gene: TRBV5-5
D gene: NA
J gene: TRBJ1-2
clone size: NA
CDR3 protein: CASSLLIANYGYTF
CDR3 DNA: TGTGCCAGCAGCTTGTTGATAGCTAACTATGGCTACACCTTC

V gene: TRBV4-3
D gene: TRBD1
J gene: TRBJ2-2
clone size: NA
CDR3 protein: CASSQQVRQGATGELFF
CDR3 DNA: TGCGCCAGCAGCCAGCAAGTTAGACAGGGCGCCACCGGGGAGCTGTTTTTT

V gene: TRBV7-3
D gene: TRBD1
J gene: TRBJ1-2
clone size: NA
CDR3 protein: CASSQDRTGGYTF
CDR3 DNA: TGTGCCAGCAGCCAGGACAGGACTGGTGGCTACACCTTC

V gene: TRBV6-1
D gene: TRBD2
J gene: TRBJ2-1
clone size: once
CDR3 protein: CASSEGGASGIVNEQFF
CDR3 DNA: TGTGCCAGCAGTGAAGGGGGGGCTAGCGGGATAGTAAATGAGCAGTTCTTC

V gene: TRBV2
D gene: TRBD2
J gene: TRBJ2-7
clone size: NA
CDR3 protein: CASSDLAGGAYEQYF
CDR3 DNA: TGTGCCAGCAGTGATCTTGCGGGAGGGGCCTACGAGCAGTACTTC

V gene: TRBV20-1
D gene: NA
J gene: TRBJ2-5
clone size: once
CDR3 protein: CSAQRGETQYF
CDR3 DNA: TGCAGTGCGCAGAGGGGGGAGACCCAGTACTTC

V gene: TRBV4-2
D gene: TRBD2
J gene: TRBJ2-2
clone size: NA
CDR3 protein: CASSQEIAGGITGELFF
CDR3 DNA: TGTGCCAGCAGCCAAGAAATAGCGGGAGGGATCACCGGGGAGCTGTTTTTT

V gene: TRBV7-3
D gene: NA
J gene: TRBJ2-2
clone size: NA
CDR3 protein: CASSLTSGNTGELFF
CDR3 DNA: TGTGCCAGCAGCTTAACTAGTGGGAACACCGGGGAGCTGTTTTTT

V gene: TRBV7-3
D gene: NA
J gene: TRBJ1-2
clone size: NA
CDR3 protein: CASSPSPGYGYTF
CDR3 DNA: TGTGCCAGCAGCCCATCCCCGGGGTATGGCTACACCTTC

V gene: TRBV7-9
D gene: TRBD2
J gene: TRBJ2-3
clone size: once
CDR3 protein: CASRGLAGDTQYF
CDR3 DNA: TGTGCCAGCAGAGGACTAGCGGGAGATACGCAGTATTTT

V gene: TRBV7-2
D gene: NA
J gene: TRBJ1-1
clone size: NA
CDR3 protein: CASSPTTMNTEAFF
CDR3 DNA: TGTGCCAGCAGCCCTACAACTATGAACACTGAAGCTTTCTTT

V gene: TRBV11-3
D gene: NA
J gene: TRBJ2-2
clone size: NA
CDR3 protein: CASSLEENWGDAGELFF
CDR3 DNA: TGTGCCAGCAGCTTAGAAGAGAACTGGGGAGATGCCGGGGAGCTGTTTTTT

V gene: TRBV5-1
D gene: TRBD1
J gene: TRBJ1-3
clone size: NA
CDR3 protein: CASTETGTGNTIYF
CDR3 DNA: TGCGCCAGCACCGAGACAGGGACTGGAAACACCATATATTTT

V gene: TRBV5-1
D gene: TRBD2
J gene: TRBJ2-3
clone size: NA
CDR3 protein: CASSLGTSGATDTQYF
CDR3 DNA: TGCGCCAGCAGCCTCGGGACTAGCGGAGCCACAGATACGCAGTATTTT

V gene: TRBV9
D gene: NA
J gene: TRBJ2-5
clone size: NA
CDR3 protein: CASSEGGPQETQYF
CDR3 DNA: TGTGCCAGCAGCGAGGGGGGGCCCCAAGAGACCCAGTACTTC

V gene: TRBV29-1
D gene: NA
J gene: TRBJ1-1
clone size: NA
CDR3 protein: CSVVGQSNTEAFF
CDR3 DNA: TGCAGCGTTGTTGGGCAGTCGAACACTGAAGCTTTCTTT

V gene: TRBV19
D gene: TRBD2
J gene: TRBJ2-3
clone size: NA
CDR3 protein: CATGTSGGGTQYF
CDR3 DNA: TGTGCCACCGGGACTAGCGGAGGGGGTACGCAGTATTTT